One sample yielded the 24 T cell receptor beta chains listed below, sequenced in a study of graft-versus-host responses after intestinal transplantation. Sequenced by immunoSEQ multiplex PCR; TCRdb stores in-frame clones only, minus some. This table has 25,000 to 30,000 clones, approximately 80% appearing once. Processing released intraepithelial and lamina propria lymphocytes from the graft tissue. The sample in question was ileum tissue, obtained 98 days after intestinal transplantation. The receptors originated from a human patient who received an intestinal transplant, so some T cells may come from the graft donor.

On this clone: Other DNA sequences in this specimen translate into the identical CDR3. V is TRBV6-5 and J is TRBJ1-1; D is possibly TRBD1 (5 bases). With 5 bases removed from V and 1 base from J, the gap between germline ends came to 14 bases. The CDR3 runs to 15 residues. Germline V gene sequence: CDR1 MNHEY, CDR2 SVGAGI. The CDR3 sequence: CASSPTGGPNTEAFF. The CDR3, as DNA: TGTGCCAGCAGTCCCACCGGGGGACCGAACACTGAAGCTTTCTTT.

This sequence joins TRBV6-1 and TRBJ2-1; TRBD2 matches at 10 bases. CDR1 and CDR2 from the germline V gene are MNHNS and SASEGT. This CDR3 has 16 residues. V lost 3 bases and J lost 8; bases outside the gene matches: 10. The CDR3 loop is CASSDRGVAGGDEQFF. As DNA, the CDR3 is TGTGCCAGCAGTGACAGGGGAGTAGCGGGGGGCGATGAGCAGTTCTTC.

The gene calls are TRBV10-3 and TRBJ2-7; D might be TRBD2 (5 bases). Germline lookup yields CDR1 ENHRY and CDR2 SYGVKD. V shed 0 bases and J shed 3 bases, with 12 bases lying between them. This CDR3 is built from 15 residues. The CDR3 loop reads CAISESIASSYEQYF. The CDR3 DNA sequence: TGTGCCATCAGTGAGTCTATTGCTAGCAGCTACGAGCAGTACTTC.

The chain's CDR3 is CASSDGQGARTEAFF. The CDR3 nucleotides read TGTGCCAGCAGCGACGGACAGGGGGCGAGGACTGAAGCTTTCTTT. The chain uses TRBV11-2 and TRBJ1-1, with 11 bases that match TRBD1. CDR1 and CDR2 from the germline V gene are SGHAT and FQNNGV. V was clipped by 5 bases and J by 5 bases; unmatched bases: 7. This CDR3 contains 15 residues.

The J gene is TRBJ1-3, the V gene TRBV7-9; 7 nucleotides match TRBD1. The CDR3 is made up of 19 amino acids. V gave up 4 bases and J gave up 0 bases; unmatched junction bases: 15. Germline lookup yields CDR1 SEHNR and CDR2 FQNEAQ (reference sequence). The CDR3 nucleotides are TGTGCCAGCAGCTCCTTAAGCCAGGGGGGCCCGAGCTCTGGAAACACCATATATTTT. Encoded protein: CASSSLSQGGPSSGNTIYF.

The gene calls are TRBV27 and TRBJ2-5; D remains unclear. The V and J ends lost 8 bases and 2 bases respectively, with 12 bases between them. Germline values: CDR1 MNHEY, CDR2 SMNVEV (reference sequence). The CDR3 covers 13 residues. This CDR3 reads CASVGEGQETQYF. DNA for the CDR3: TGTGCCAGCGTGGGTGAAGGGCAAGAGACCCAGTACTTC.

The rearrangement joins TRBV6-1 to TRBJ2-7, with TRBD2 as a possible D gene (6 bases). The CDR3 covers 14 residues. V was trimmed by 5 bases and J by 5 bases, leaving 16 bases between them. The V gene's germline CDR1 is MNHNS and CDR2 SASEGT. CDR3 in DNA: TGTGCCAGCAGTCACCCCGGGGGAGTTGACGAGCAGTACTTC. It encodes CASSHPGGVDEQYF.

The V and J genes are TRBV6-5 and TRBJ2-3; D not resolved. The CDR3 runs 14 residues. CDR1 is MNHEY and CDR2 is SVGAGI in the germline V gene. Between the trimmed V and J ends, which lost 5 bases and 0 bases, there was a span of 9 bases. Here the CDR3 reads CASSGFLSTDTQYF. CDR3 sequence (DNA): TGTGCCAGCAGTGGTTTTTTAAGCACAGATACGCAGTATTTT.

The chain links TRBV6-1 to TRBJ2-1; D perhaps matches TRBD2 (6 bases). This CDR3 spans 13 amino acids. Trimming took off 5 bases at V and 7 bases at J, with 12 bases between the two ends. Germline V CDR1 and CDR2: MNHNS, SASEGT. Written as DNA, the CDR3 is TGTGCCAGCAGTCGGACTGGGGGGAATGAGCAGTTCTTC. Protein: CASSRTGGNEQFF.

This clone appeared a few times. The V gene is TRBV10-3, the J gene TRBJ2-7; TRBD1 matches 8 bases. The CDR3 has 15 amino acids. The trim removed 4 bases at V and 4 bases at J, leaving 9 bases unmatched. Germline V gene lookup returns CDR1 ENHRY and CDR2 SYGVKD. The chain's CDR3 is CAISGQGATGYEQYF. CDR3 in DNA: TGTGCCATCAGTGGGCAGGGGGCGACGGGGTACGAGCAGTACTTC.

The CDR3 here is CASSLRDRVYEQYF. The CDR3 DNA follows: TGTGCCAGCAGCTTAAGGGACAGGGTCTACGAGCAGTACTTC. The chain employs TRBV7-9 and TRBJ2-7; 9 nucleotides match TRBD1. The germline V gene has CDR1 SEHNR and CDR2 FQNEAQ (reference sequence). The CDR3 is 14 residues long. V shed 2 bases, J shed 3 bases, and the junction held 2 bases outside the gene matches.

This chain uses TRBV4-1 with TRBJ1-4, with D hard to call. The ends were cut back, 1 base at V and 8 bases at J, with 11 bases in the middle. This CDR3 region has 14 residues. Germline V lookup: CDR1 MGHRA, CDR2 YSYEKL. Here the CDR3 reads CASSQAWGEEKLFF. CDR3 coding DNA: TGCGCCAGCAGCCAAGCATGGGGAGAGGAAAAACTGTTTTTT.

The CDR3 bases are TGTGCCAGCAGCTTAGTTGAGGGGGCCGGCACAGATACGCAGTATTTT. Residues: CASSLVEGAGTDTQYF. The chain links TRBV13 to TRBJ2-3; 7 bases are a match to TRBD1. The germline gives CDR1 PRHDT, CDR2 FYEKMQ (reference sequence). The CDR3 has 16 residues. Unmatched junction bases numbered 5, after V lost 1 base and J lost 1 base.

The chain combines TRBV20-1 with TRBJ1-2, with D maybe TRBD1 (6 bases). V lost 6 bases and J 4 bases, leaving 9 bases between the germline ends. The germline V gene encodes CDR1 DFQATT and CDR2 SNEGSKA (reference sequence). The CDR3 spans 11 residues. CDR3: CSAPDSYGYTF. CDR3 coding DNA: TGCAGTGCACCGGACAGCTATGGCTACACCTTC.

The chain has TRBV29-1 and TRBJ1-4; D gene uncertain. Germline values: CDR1 SQVTM, CDR2 ANQGSEA. There are 11 residues in the CDR3. V was shortened by 1 base and J by 9 bases, with 6 bases between the two germline ends. For the CDR3, the DNA is TGCAGCGTTGAAGGGGATAAAAAACTGTTTTTT. Protein product: CSVEGDKKLFF.

The rearrangement uses TRBV13 and TRBJ1-2, with D unclear. The germline V gene encodes CDR1 PRHDT and CDR2 FYEKMQ (reference sequence). The ends were cut back, 0 bases at V and 2 bases at J, with 7 bases in the middle. CDR3 length: 14 amino acids. The CDR3 spells CASSLGELNYGYTF. CDR3 coding DNA: TGTGCCAGCAGCTTAGGCGAGTTGAACTATGGCTACACCTTC.

This chain uses TRBV7-9 with TRBJ2-5; D could derive from TRBD1 or TRBD2 (5 bases each). CDR1 and CDR2 (germline): SEHNR, FQNEAQ (reference sequence). There are 14 residues in the CDR3. V was cut by 2 bases and J by 0 bases, with 7 bases left in between. The DNA for the CDR3 is TGTGCCAGCAGCTTACCGGGACACCAAGAGACCCAGTACTTC. Protein sequence: CASSLPGHQETQYF.

This sequence joins TRBV5-6 and TRBJ1-5; 8 bases fit TRBD1. J lost 6 bases, V lost 3 bases, and 8 bases had no gene match. The length of the CDR3 is 15 residues. The V gene's germline CDR1 is SGHDT and CDR2 YYEEEE. The DNA for the CDR3 is TGTGCCAGCAGCTCATCAGACAGGGGAGGTCAGCCCCAGCATTTT. Its translation: CASSSSDRGGQPQHF.

V is TRBV6-6 and J is TRBJ1-2, with 10 bases fitting TRBD1. CDR3 length: 15 amino acids. Germline assignment: CDR1 MNHNY and CDR2 SVGAGI (reference sequence). V trimming: 0 bases; J trimming: 6 bases; junction bases outside the gene matches: 4. The CDR3 DNA sequence: TGTGCCAGCAGTTACTCCACCGGGACAGGGGATGGCTACACCTTC. It is translated as CASSYSTGTGDGYTF.

The V call is TRBV7-8, the J call TRBJ2-1; 8 bases match TRBD1. The CDR3 extends over 15 amino acids. Trimming cost V 4 bases and J 4 bases; bases outside gene matches: 6. CDR1 SGHVS and CDR2 FQNEAQ come from the germline V gene. The CDR3 protein is CASSSWTGRYNEQFF. The CDR3 DNA sequence: TGTGCCAGCAGCTCGTGGACAGGGCGGTACAATGAGCAGTTCTTC.

This clone was seen only a few times. The chain has TRBV11-2 and TRBJ1-4, with 8 bases that match TRBD1. Looked up from germline, CDR1 is SGHAT and CDR2 is FQNNGV. After removal of 2 bases from V and 5 bases from J, the junction contained 7 bases not matched to a gene. There are 16 residues in the CDR3. CDR3 residues: CASSLRGTGENEKLFF. DNA for the CDR3: TGTGCCAGCAGCTTAAGAGGGACAGGCGAAAATGAAAAACTGTTTTTT.

The chain recombines TRBV5-4 with TRBJ2-3; D is perhaps TRBD1 (6 bases). Germline loops: CDR1 SGHNT, CDR2 YYREEE (reference sequence). Trimming removed 2 bases at V and 5 bases at J, with 15 bases between. CDR3 size: 15 residues. CDR3 sequence reads: CASSLRDIRGDTQYF. For the CDR3, the DNA is TGTGCCAGCAGCTTAAGGGACATTAGGGGAGATACGCAGTATTTT.

The chain uses TRBV7-6 and TRBJ2-1; D may be TRBD1 (6 bases). Trimming took 5 bases from V and 1 from J, leaving 15 bases between them. This CDR3 has 16 residues. In germline, CDR1 is SGHVS, CDR2 FNYEAQ. The CDR3: CASSGERGYSYNEQFF. The CDR3 DNA follows: TGTGCCAGCAGCGGAGAAAGGGGGTATTCCTACAATGAGCAGTTCTTC.

The rearrangement uses TRBV4-1 and TRBJ2-1, with unresolved D. The V gene lost 1 base and the J gene lost 0 bases, with 4 bases spanning the gap. Germline CDR1 reads MGHRA; CDR2 reads YSYEKL. This CDR3 contains 14 residues. The CDR3 is CASSQGDSYNEQFF. The CDR3 DNA reads as TGCGCCAGCAGCCAAGGGGACTCCTACAATGAGCAGTTCTTC.